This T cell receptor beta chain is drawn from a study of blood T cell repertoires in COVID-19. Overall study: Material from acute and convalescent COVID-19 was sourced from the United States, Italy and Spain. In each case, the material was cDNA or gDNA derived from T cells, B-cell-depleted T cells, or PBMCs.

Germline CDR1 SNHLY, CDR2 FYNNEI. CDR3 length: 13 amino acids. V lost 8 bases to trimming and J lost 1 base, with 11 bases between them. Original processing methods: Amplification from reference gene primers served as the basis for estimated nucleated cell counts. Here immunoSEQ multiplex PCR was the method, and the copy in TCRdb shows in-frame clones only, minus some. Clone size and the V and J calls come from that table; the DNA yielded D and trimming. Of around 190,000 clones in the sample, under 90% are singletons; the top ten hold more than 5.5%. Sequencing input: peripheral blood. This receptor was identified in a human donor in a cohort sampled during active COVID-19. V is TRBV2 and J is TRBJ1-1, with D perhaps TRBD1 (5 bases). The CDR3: CASQGYSNTEAFF. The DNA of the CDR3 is TGTGCCAGCCAGGGTTATTCGAACACTGAAGCTTTCTTT.